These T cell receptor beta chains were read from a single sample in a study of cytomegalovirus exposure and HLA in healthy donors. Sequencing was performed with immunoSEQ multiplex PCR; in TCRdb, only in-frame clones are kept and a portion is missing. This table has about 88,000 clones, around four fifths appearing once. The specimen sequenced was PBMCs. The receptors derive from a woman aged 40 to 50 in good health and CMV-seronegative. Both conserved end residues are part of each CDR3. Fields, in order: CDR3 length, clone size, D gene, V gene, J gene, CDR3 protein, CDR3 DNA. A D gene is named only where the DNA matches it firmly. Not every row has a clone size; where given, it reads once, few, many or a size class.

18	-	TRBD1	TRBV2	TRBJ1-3	CASSEAWQGGPSGNTIYF	TGTGCCAGCAGTGAAGCGTGGCAGGGGGGACCCTCTGGAAACACCATATATTTT
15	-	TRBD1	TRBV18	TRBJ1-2	CASSPGRGPTFGYTF	TGTGCCAGCTCGCCCGGCAGGGGGCCTACGTTTGGCTACACCTTC
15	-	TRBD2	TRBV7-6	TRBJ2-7	CASSLVMSGADEQYF	TGTGCCAGCAGCTTAGTGATGAGCGGGGCCGACGAGCAGTACTTC
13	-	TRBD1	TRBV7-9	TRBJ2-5	CASSLDRAETQYF	TGTGCCAGCAGCTTGGACAGGGCGGAGACCCAGTACTTC
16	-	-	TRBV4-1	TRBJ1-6	CASSQEGHRAGSPLHF	TGCGCCAGCAGCCAAGAAGGACATCGGGCTGGATCACCCCTCCACTTT
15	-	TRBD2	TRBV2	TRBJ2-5	CASSRGGTTGETQYF	TGTGCCAGCAGTCGCGGGGGAACGACGGGGGAGACCCAGTACTTC
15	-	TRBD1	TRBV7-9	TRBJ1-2	CASSLRTGPLSSYTF	TGTGCCAGCAGCTTAAGGACAGGTCCTTTATCTAGCTACACCTTC
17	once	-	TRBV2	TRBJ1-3	CASRRRMRRDPGNTIYF	TGTGCCAGCAGGAGGCGGATGAGGAGGGATCCTGGAAACACCATATATTTT
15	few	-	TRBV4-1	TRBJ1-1	CASSQAFKGRTEAFF	TGCGCCAGCAGCCAAGCATTCAAGGGGCGGACTGAAGCTTTCTTT
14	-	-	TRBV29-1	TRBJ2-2	CSARDTPDTGELFF	TGCAGCGCCCGGGACACGCCGGACACCGGGGAGCTGTTTTTT
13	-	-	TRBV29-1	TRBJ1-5	CSVQQGSNQPQHF	TGCAGCGTTCAACAGGGTAGCAATCAGCCCCAGCATTTT
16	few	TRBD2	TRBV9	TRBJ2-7	CASSVGIPGLLSEQYF	TGTGCCAGCAGCGTGGGGATTCCGGGACTATTAAGCGAGCAGTACTTC
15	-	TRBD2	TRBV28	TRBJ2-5	CASSPTSGVGETQYF	TGTGCCAGCAGTCCTACTAGCGGGGTAGGAGAGACCCAGTACTTC
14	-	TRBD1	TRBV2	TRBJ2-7	CASSRDRGLYEQYF	TGTGCCAGCAGTCGGGACAGGGGGCTCTACGAGCAGTACTTC
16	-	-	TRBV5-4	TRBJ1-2	CASSLGGVRQNYGYTF	TGTGCCAGCAGCTTGGGGGGCGTCAGGCAGAACTATGGCTACACCTTC
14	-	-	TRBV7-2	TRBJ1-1	CASSLGHQNTEAFF	TGTGCCAGCAGCTTAGGTCATCAGAACACTGAAGCTTTCTTT
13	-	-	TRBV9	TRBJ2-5	CASSVEELGTQYF	TGTGCCAGCAGCGTGGAGGAATTGGGGACCCAGTACTTC
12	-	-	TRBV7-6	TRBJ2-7	CASSHRADEQYF	TGTGCCAGCAGCCACAGGGCCGACGAGCAGTACTTC
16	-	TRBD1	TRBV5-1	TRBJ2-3	CASSLEGTGRTDTQYF	TGCGCCAGCAGCTTGGAGGGGACAGGTAGAACAGATACGCAGTATTTT
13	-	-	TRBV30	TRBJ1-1	CAWFSGSNTEAFF	TGTGCCTGGTTCTCGGGATCGAACACTGAAGCTTTCTTT
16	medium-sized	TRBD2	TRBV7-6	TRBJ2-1	CASSLDGGGALDEQFF	TGTGCCAGCAGCTTAGACGGCGGGGGGGCCTTGGATGAGCAGTTCTTC
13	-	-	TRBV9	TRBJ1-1	CASSVVSGTEAFF	TGTGCCAGCAGCGTAGTTTCGGGTACTGAAGCTTTCTTT
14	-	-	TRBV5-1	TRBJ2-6	CASKGDSGANVLTF	TGCGCCAGCAAAGGGGACTCTGGGGCCAACGTCCTGACTTTC
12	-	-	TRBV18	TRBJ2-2	CASSPRGGELFF	TGTGCCAGCTCACCAAGGGGCGGGGAGCTGTTTTTT
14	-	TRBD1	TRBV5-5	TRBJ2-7	CASSSPNRGHEQYF	TGTGCCAGCAGCTCCCCGAACAGGGGCCACGAGCAGTACTTC
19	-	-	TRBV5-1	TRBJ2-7	CASSLVVLNNERDTAEQYF	TGCGCCAGCAGCTTGGTGGTTCTAAATAACGAAAGGGACACGGCCGAGCAGTACTTC
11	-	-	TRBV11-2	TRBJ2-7	CASRSGREQYF	TGTGCCAGCAGATCAGGGAGGGAGCAGTACTTC
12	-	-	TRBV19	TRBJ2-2	CASTRTTGELFF	TGTGCCTCAACGCGGACTACCGGGGAGCTGTTTTTT
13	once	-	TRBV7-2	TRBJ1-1	CASSFSTQGEAFF	TGTGCCAGCAGCTTCTCGACGCAGGGGGAAGCTTTCTTT